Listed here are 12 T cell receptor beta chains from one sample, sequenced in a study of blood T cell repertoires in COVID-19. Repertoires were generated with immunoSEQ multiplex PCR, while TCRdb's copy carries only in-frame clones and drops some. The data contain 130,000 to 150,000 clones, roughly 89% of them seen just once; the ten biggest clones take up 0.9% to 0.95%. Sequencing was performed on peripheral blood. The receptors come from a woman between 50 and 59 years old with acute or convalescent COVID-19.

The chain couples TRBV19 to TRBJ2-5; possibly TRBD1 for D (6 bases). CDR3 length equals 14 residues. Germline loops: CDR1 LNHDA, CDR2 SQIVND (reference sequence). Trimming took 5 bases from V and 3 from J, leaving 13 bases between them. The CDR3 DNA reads TGTGCCAGTAGTTTTCTCAGGGGCGAAGAGACCCAGTACTTC. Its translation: CASSFLRGEETQYF.

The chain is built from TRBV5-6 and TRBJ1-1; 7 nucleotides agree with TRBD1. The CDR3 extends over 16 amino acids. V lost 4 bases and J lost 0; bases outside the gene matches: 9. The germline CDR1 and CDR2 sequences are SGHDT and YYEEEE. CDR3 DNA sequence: TGTGCCAGCAGCCTCCGGGACAGAGGGATGAACACTGAAGCTTTCTTT. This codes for CASSLRDRGMNTEAFF.

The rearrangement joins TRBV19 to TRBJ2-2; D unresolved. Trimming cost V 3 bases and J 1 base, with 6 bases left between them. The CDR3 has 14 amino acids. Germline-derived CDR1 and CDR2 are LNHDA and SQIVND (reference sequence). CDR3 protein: CASSMSRNTGELFF. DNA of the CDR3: TGTGCCAGTAGTATGTCCAGGAACACCGGGGAGCTGTTTTTT.

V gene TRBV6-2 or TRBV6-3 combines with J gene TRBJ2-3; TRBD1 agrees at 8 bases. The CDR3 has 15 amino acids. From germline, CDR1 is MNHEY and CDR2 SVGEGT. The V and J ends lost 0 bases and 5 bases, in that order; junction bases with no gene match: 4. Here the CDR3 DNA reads TGTGCCAGCAGTTACTCAAGACAGGGGCGAGATACGCAGTATTTT. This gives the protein CASSYSRQGRDTQYF.

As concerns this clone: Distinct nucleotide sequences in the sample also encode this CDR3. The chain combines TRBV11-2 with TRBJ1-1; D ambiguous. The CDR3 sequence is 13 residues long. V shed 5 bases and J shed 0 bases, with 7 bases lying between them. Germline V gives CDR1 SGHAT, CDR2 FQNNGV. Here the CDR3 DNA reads TGTGCCAGCAGCCCCGGGATGAACACTGAAGCTTTCTTT. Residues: CASSPGMNTEAFF.

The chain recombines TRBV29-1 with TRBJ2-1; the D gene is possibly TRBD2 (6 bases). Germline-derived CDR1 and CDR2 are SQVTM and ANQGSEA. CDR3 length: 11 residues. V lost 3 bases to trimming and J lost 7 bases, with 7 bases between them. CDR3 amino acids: CSVDGGNEQFF. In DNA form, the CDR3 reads TGCAGCGTTGACGGAGGGAATGAGCAGTTCTTC.

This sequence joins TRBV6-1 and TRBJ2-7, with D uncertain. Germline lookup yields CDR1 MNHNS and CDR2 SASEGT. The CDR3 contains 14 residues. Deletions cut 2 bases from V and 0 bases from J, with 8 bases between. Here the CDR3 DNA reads TGTGCCAGCAGTGAAACGCGTGTCTCCTACGAGCAGTACTTC. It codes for CASSETRVSYEQYF.

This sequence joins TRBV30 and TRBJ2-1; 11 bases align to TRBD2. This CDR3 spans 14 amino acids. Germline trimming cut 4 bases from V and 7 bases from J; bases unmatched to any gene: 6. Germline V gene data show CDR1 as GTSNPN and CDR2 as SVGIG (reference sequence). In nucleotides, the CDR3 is TGTGCCTGGAATTCGGGACTAGCGGAGAATGAGCAGTTCTTC. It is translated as CAWNSGLAENEQFF.

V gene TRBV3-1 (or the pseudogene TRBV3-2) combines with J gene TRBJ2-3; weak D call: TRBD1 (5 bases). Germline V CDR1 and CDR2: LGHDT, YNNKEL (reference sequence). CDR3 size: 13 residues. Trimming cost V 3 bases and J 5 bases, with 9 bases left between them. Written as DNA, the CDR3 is TGTGCCAGCAGCCACTTCCAGGGAGATACGCAGTATTTT. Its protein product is CASSHFQGDTQYF.

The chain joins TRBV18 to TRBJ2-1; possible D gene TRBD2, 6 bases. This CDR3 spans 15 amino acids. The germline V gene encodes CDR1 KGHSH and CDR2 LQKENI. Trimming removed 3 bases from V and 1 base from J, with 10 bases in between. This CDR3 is CASSPNGGSYNEQFF. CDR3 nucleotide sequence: TGTGCCAGCTCACCTAACGGGGGATCCTACAATGAGCAGTTCTTC.

This CDR3 is CASSEASGRGNEQFF. The CDR3 nucleotides are TGTGCCAGCAGTGAAGCTAGCGGGAGGGGCAATGAGCAGTTCTTC. V and J are TRBV2 and TRBJ2-1; 11 bases are a match to TRBD2. The germline V gene has CDR1 SNHLY and CDR2 FYNNEI. This CDR3 has 15 residues. J was trimmed by 6 bases and V by 0 bases; bases with no gene match: 1.

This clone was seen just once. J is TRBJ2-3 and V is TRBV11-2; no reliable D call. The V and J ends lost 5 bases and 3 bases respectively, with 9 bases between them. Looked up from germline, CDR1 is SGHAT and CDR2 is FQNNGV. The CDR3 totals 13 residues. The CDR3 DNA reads TGTGCCAGCAGCAAGTTAGCTACAGATACGCAGTATTTT. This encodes CASSKLATDTQYF.